These 17 T cell receptor beta chains originate from one sample sequenced in a study of T cells in Graves' hyperthyroidism and ophthalmopathy (dated by TCRdb to about 2019). The library was built by means of multiplex PCR. Instrument on record: Illumina HiSeq 2000. The TCR beta CDR3 regions were amplified from RNA transcripts. The first round of RT-PCR for the TCR CDR3 was performed with the HTBI primer set and the Qiagen OneStep RT-PCR kit. TCRdb applied fastp at Q25 and MiXCR to the public reads, then kept only in-frame beta chains. Merged by CDR3 protein, the rows form single entries marked with the most common genes and DNA. This sample lists around 600,000 distinct CDR3 sequences; about 14% were detected once. The ten largest clonotypes hold under 15% of the sample. Sequences were obtained from blood. The receptors come from a woman aged 50 to 60 with Graves' ophthalmopathy.

This clonotype has a count of ten or more. The V and J genes are TRBV10-3 and TRBJ2-5, with 14 bases aligning to TRBD2. This CDR3 has 15 residues. With 2 bases clipped from V and 10 bases from J, the junction kept 6 bases outside the gene matches. Germline V CDR1 and CDR2: ENHRY, SYGVKD. For the CDR3, the DNA is TGTGCCATCAGTGAGCTTGGACTAGCGGGAGGAGACCAGTACTTC. It codes for CAISELGLAGGDQYF.

Only a few counts were recorded for this clonotype. J is TRBJ1-1 and V is TRBV6-5, with 9 bases aligning to TRBD1. Losses at the gene ends were 0 bases for V and 4 bases for J; bases not matched to a gene: 3. The CDR3 contains 15 residues. Germline values: CDR1 MNHEY, CDR2 SVGAGI. CDR3 DNA sequence: TGTGCCAGCAGTTACTCCGGACAGGGGCTCACTGAAGCTTTCTTT. This encodes CASSYSGQGLTEAFF.

This clonotype occurred a few times. This chain links TRBV24-1 with TRBJ2-1; 12 bases fit TRBD1. The CDR3 is 16 amino acids. The V and J ends lost 4 bases and 5 bases, in that order; junction bases with no gene match: 5. Germline-derived CDR1 and CDR2 are KGHDR and SFDVKD. This CDR3 reads CATSDTGTGGHNEQFF. CDR3 bases: TGTGCCACCAGTGACACCGGGACAGGGGGCCACAATGAGCAGTTCTTC.

With respect to this clonotype: The junction and the germline gene differ at one end; a read error may be behind it. V is TRBV27 and J is TRBJ1-4, with D uncertain. The CDR3 length is 13 residues. The germline V gene has CDR1 MNHEY and CDR2 SMNVEV (reference sequence). CDR3 in amino acids: CASRRSGLEKLSF. In DNA form, the CDR3 reads TGTGCCAGCAGAAGATCAGGACTGGAAAAACTCTCATTT.

V is TRBV18 and J is TRBJ2-3; TRBD2 aligns across 8 bases. Trimming took 3 bases from V and 2 from J; bases not matched to a gene: 10. Germline lookup yields CDR1 KGHSH and CDR2 LQKENI. The CDR3 has 17 residues. CDR3 sequence (DNA): TGTGCCAGCTCACCCTACGGGGGGGGAGCTGACACAGATACGCAGTATTTT. Amino acid sequence: CASSPYGGGADTDTQYF.

Turning to this clonotype: Since a much larger clone is just one base distant, this may be a read error. This chain links TRBV7-2 with TRBJ2-7; D may be TRBD2 (6 bases). CDR3 length equals 15 residues. CDR1 and CDR2 (germline): SGHTA, FQGNSA. V was pared by 5 bases and J by 6 bases, with 20 bases between. For the CDR3, the DNA is TGTGCCAGCAGCCCCCCCCGGCTAACGGGAGCCGAGCAGTACTTC. Residues: CASSPPRLTGAEQYF. Complete variable domain (other parts from reference TRBV7-2 and TRBJ2-7): GAGVSQSPSNKVTEKGKDVELRCDPISGHTALYWYRQSLGQGLEFLIYFQGNSAPDKSGLPSDRFSAERTGGSVSTLTIQRTQQEDSAVYLCASSPPRLTGAEQYFGPGTRLTVT.

This clonotype has ten or more counts. The chain uses TRBV20-1 and TRBJ2-3, with a weak D call TRBD2 (6 bases). This CDR3 spans 15 amino acids. Germline assignment: CDR1 DFQATT and CDR2 SNEGSKA (reference sequence). V lost 1 base and J 6 bases, leaving 17 bases between the germline ends. The CDR3 coding sequence is TGCAGTGCTAGAGCTGGAGGGAGTGGGACGGATACGCAGTATTTT. This sequence encodes CSARAGGSGTDTQYF.

This clonotype occurred a few times. The chain uses TRBV13 and TRBJ2-7; D may be TRBD1 (7 bases). The CDR3 totals 15 residues. Germline V gene sequence: CDR1 PRHDT, CDR2 FYEKMQ (reference sequence). Trimming shortened V by 4 bases and J by 3 bases, and 16 bases separated the two germline ends. The CDR3 is CASSSGGQPNYEQYF. The CDR3 DNA follows: TGTGCCAGCAGCTCCGGGGGACAGCCGAACTACGAGCAGTACTTC.

There are many counts of this clonotype. The rearrangement uses TRBV20-1 and TRBJ2-5; TRBD2 aligns across 7 bases. The CDR3 loop spans 12 amino acids. Germline lookup yields CDR1 DFQATT and CDR2 SNEGSKA (reference sequence). With 6 bases clipped from V and 4 bases from J, the junction kept 5 bases outside the gene matches. The CDR3 bases are TGCAGTGCGGGACTATCTCGAGAGACCCAGTACTTC. Translated: CSAGLSRETQYF.

As for this clonotype: This sequence may be a read error, since a much larger clone differs from it by one base. The genes are TRBV4-3 and TRBJ2-7; TRBD2 is a possible D gene (7 bases). The germline CDR1 and CDR2 sequences are LGHNA and YSLEER. The ends were cut back, 6 bases at V and 5 bases at J, with 17 bases in the middle. CDR3 length equals 14 residues. The CDR3 DNA reads TGCGCCAGCAGTCGACGGGGGGCGAGGGACGAGCAGTACTTC. The encoded protein is CASSRRGARDEQYF.

Only a few counts were recorded for this clonotype. This rearrangement joins TRBV6-1 to TRBJ2-6; D unresolved. CDR1 is MNHNS and CDR2 is SASEGT in the germline V gene. V lost 7 bases and J lost 9, with 16 bases in between. There are 14 residues in the CDR3. CDR3 sequence: CASNPSSGGNVLTF. The CDR3 DNA follows: TGTGCCAGCAACCCCAGTTCGGGTGGCAACGTCCTGACTTTC.

This clonotype was seen more than once but under ten times. The gene calls are TRBV9 and TRBJ2-3, with TRBD1 matching 7 bases. This CDR3 has 16 amino acids. CDR1 SGDLS and CDR2 YYNGEE come from the germline V gene. Losses at the gene ends were 0 bases for V and 5 bases for J; bases not matched to a gene: 9. The chain's CDR3 is CASSVATTGYGDTQYF. Written as DNA, the CDR3 is TGTGCCAGCAGCGTAGCTACGACAGGGTATGGAGATACGCAGTATTTT.

This clonotype showed up many times. A read error may produce the germline difference seen at one junction end. The V call is TRBV7-7, the J call TRBJ2-1; weak D call: TRBD2 (5 bases). Looked up from germline, CDR1 is SSHAT and CDR2 is FNYEAQ (reference sequence). The CDR3 is 13 residues long. CDR3 nucleotide sequence: TGTGCTAGCAGCCACGGGGCCTACAATGAGCAGTTCTTC. Protein sequence: CASSHGAYNEQFF.

The J gene is TRBJ2-7, the V gene TRBV14, with 9 positions matching TRBD1. The germline CDR1 and CDR2 sequences are SGHDN and FVKESK. This CDR3 has 14 amino acids. The V segment lost 5 bases and the J segment 6 bases; nucleotides outside the gene matches: 8. The CDR3 DNA sequence: TGTGCCAGCAGCGTCCGACAGGGGGGGGGCGAGCAGTACTTC. Translated, it gives CASSVRQGGGEQYF.

The chain joins TRBV5-1 to TRBJ1-2; D remains ambiguous. V lost 2 bases and J 0 bases, leaving 11 bases between the germline ends. CDR3 length equals 15 residues. The V gene's germline CDR1 is SGHRS and CDR2 YFSETQ. The DNA of the CDR3 is TGCGCCAGCAGCTTTACGGCAGATTCTAACTATGGCTACACCTTC. This gives the protein CASSFTADSNYGYTF.

Ten or more counts support this clonotype. The V and J genes are TRBV11-2 and TRBJ2-1; tentatively, D is TRBD2 (7 bases). Germline CDR1 is SGHAT and CDR2 is FQNNGV. CDR3 size: 15 residues. V lost 4 bases and J lost 5, with 15 bases in between. This CDR3 reads CASSSKGGGNNEQFF. CDR3 in DNA: TGTGCCAGCAGCTCAAAAGGGGGAGGGAACAATGAGCAGTTCTTC.

This clonotype showed up many times. The chain recombines TRBV7-2 with TRBJ2-3; maybe TRBD2 (5 bases). This CDR3 spans 16 amino acids. Trimming left V 4 bases short and J 0 bases short, with 14 bases between. Germline V gene lookup returns CDR1 SGHTA and CDR2 FQGNSA. The CDR3 reads CASSSSSVTSTDTQYF. CDR3 nucleotides: TGTGCCAGCAGCTCGAGTAGCGTCACTAGCACAGATACGCAGTATTTT.